Sequencing of this TCR beta chain was carried out in a study of cytomegalovirus exposure and HLA in healthy donors (dated by TCRdb to the late 2010s). With respect to the entire study: According to an earlier analysis of around 600 of the donors, about 179 million T cells yielded 90 million to 130 million unique TCR beta sequences and 250 to 350 Gb of sequence data. The genetic ancestry cluster associated with self-reported Caucasian donors included around four fifths of the 398 genotyped donors. A few DR-DQ haplotypes were treated as single units for association and clustering because of strong linkage in the cohort. About 300 gigabases of sequencing data and around 87 million unique TCR sequences were included in an early release covering around 600 HLA-typed donors. A later genetic analysis took genome-wide SNP genotypes for about 65% of the roughly 670 donors and used that subset as a discovery cohort. High-throughput TCR immunosequencing, statistical association of individual TCRs with disease status, and machine learning were combined to predict cytomegalovirus infection status. Donor age, sex, ethnicity and CMV serostatus were compiled alongside the repertoire data. The study used immunosequencing to profile the T cell repertoires of some 600 subjects and linked those repertoires to cytomegalovirus serostatus. Both class I and class II loci were covered by HLA typing, at four-digit resolution. The study aimed to test whether cataloging public T cell receptors could reveal signatures of past pathogen exposure. Among some 400 genotyped donors of the cohort, an average of approximately 220,000 unique TCR beta nucleotide sequences was sequenced per donor, of which 15% to 20% were non-productive. The number of donors typed differed by locus, with about 629-640 for A, B, C, DRB1 and DQB1, around 560 for DQA1, 600 to 610 for DPA1, and 450 to 480 for DPB1. To decide whether each TCR beta V gene segment behaved as functional or pseudogenic, an earlier analysis of fewer than 750 of the donors relied on high-throughput TCR beta sequencing. In the later analysis, no new phenotypic data were used to find candidate immune exposures; instead, reliance was placed on TCR beta sequences and their occurrence across donors. A later analysis re-analyzed previously published TCR beta repertoires from roughly 630 donors and added high-resolution HLA genotyping to study TCR occurrence patterns. Every repertoire in the discovery cohort had been generated on one and the same sequencing platform. In addition to the first cohort of 666 subjects, a separate validation cohort of under 150 different subjects was used. Results the study describes overall, beyond this receptor: In vitro tests confirmed that three of the cytomegalovirus-associated TCR beta chains recognize cytomegalovirus antigens. Cytomegalovirus status was reported to be diagnosed by the classifier with high specificity and sensitivity in both the original and validation cohorts. In an earlier analysis of more than 450 of the donors, most TCR beta V segments were observed in productive rearrangements about 87% or about 30% of the time, broadly matching IMGT annotations. Only TCR beta chains were sequenced in this cohort, and the absence of alpha or paired-chain data limited detectable features. When HLA alleles, especially DR and DQ, strongly co-occurred, TCR associations were difficult to assign to individual alleles. The authors suggested that the approach could potentially be generalized to other disease states and immunological phenotypes. Because counts were too low, roughly 16 rarely observed V segments, including chromosome 9 orphons, were left out of the earlier analysis of several hundred of the donors. In a later analysis, several top co-occurrence clusters were reported to appear linked to parvovirus B19, influenza, CMV and Epstein-Barr virus. A later analysis found that HLA-associated TCR beta chains were more clonally expanded and had lower generation probabilities than equally common non-associated chains. A group of highly shared sequence variants was considered likely to be a technical artifact of the sequencing pipeline. The study gave a list of 150 to 200 TCR beta chains associated with cytomegalovirus. A later analysis associated about 17,000 TCR beta sequences with specific HLA alleles at a false discovery rate of 0.05. A later genetic analysis reported fewer N-insertions in productive TCRs among donors in an Asian-associated ancestry cluster than the roughly 620-donor mean. In a later genetic analysis, a missense DCLRE1C variant was associated with V-gene and J-gene trimming of TCR beta chains, and the association was replicated in an independent cohort. A later analysis found that most CMV-associated TCR beta chains appeared HLA-restricted, with HLA associations seemingly driven largely by CMV exposure. Because some donors lacked HLA typing at each locus, the association tests relied only on the typed subset. Roughly uniform sequencing depth across donors was assumed in presence/absence analyses, although this assumption may not hold. Correlated functional status among segregating V segments might reflect linkage disequilibrium, but an unknown experimental factor could not be ruled out. Immune exposure information for the cohort was limited to CMV serostatus. A later analysis found that TCR association rates varied across HLA loci, with DRB1 alleles showing the most associated TCRs and HLA-C alleles the fewest. A further reported finding was that TCR beta sequences accurately predicted the HLA-A and HLA-B alleles for most subjects in the first cohort. Across donors, most TCR sequences were observed very rarely, whereas some public TCRs were present in many individuals.

The library was generated by the immunoSEQ multiplex PCR assay. The multiplex PCR relied on a mix of 60 forward primers for TCR Vbeta segments and 13 reverse primers for TCR Jbeta segments. The CDR3 region of rearranged TCR beta genes was amplified from genomic DNA with a multiplex PCR assay. Amplified TCR beta libraries were sequenced as 87-base-pair reads on the Illumina HiSeq System. The authors processed their data as follows. In a later analysis, some 80 million unique TCR beta chains were counted across the roughly 610 repertoires, and roughly 11 million of these chains were shared by at least two donors. To remove PCR and sequencing errors, raw reads were error-corrected and collapsed into unique sequences using a nearest-neighbor algorithm that merged closely related sequences. To assign V, D and J gene segments, CDR3 sequences were aligned to IMGT reference sequences. For a sequence to be retained, a match of at least six nucleotides was required to both a V gene segment and a J gene segment. Rearrangements were classified as productive when the CDR3 lacked stop codons and remained in frame with V and J, and all other rearrangements were classified as non-productive. CDR3 was defined by IMGT convention, running from the second conserved V-encoded cysteine to the conserved J-encoded phenylalanine. The earlier analysis of about 570 of the donors excluded any sequence lacking an unambiguous match to a single V gene segment. In an earlier analysis of approximately 590 of the donors, a V segment was called functional when productive rearrangements were above 56.7%, and segregating when the standard deviation between donors exceeded 5%. A statistical classification framework was built for diagnosing cytomegalovirus status from the catalog of TCR beta chain sequences. In a later analysis, V and J genes were assigned by comparing TCR nucleotide sequences against IMGT/GENE-DB human TR gene sequences. In a later analysis, CDR3 sequences and most-parsimonious VDJ recombination scenarios were assigned using the TCRdist pipeline. In a later analysis, each TCR beta chain was defined by its CDR3 amino acid sequence together with its V-gene family, and reads lacking a unique V-gene family were excluded. To address suspected cross-contamination and a sequencing artifact, a later analysis removed a few hundred highly shared, low-generation-probability nucleotide sequences. A later analysis calculated a clonal expansion index for each public chain from normalized within-repertoire ranks of inferred template counts. In a later analysis, generation probabilities were computed using a VDJ recombination model fitted to out-of-frame rearrangements, and the results were checked against IGoR. A later analysis scored TCR-TCR, TCR-HLA and TCR-CMV co-occurrence with hypergeometric tests, applying a repertoire-size bias correction to TCR pairs. A later analysis estimated false discovery rates by permuting HLA or CMV assignments 20 times. In a later analysis, co-occurring TCRs were grouped using DBSCAN, with TCRdist sequence similarity added in when clustering inside HLA-allele-positive subsets. Co-occurrence clustering excluded repertoires with fewer than 30,000 or more than 120,000 public chains, plus five with anomalous nucleotide sharing. The clones in this table, taken by TCRdb from immuneACCESS, are in-frame only. Not every clone is retained; where verified, under half of the shortfall comes from an unresolved V gene, and the cause of the rest is unknown. The V and J calls and clone size were taken over from that table, and D and trimming were inferred from the DNA. Counted in this sample were about 200,000 clones; 78% of them appeared once. Less than 15% of the sample is taken by the ten largest.

In total, roughly 670 healthy bone marrow donors made up the cohort. All cohort members were sampled while nominally healthy, although unrecorded immune exposures were likely present. The donor was CMV seropositive and was included in the group of about 290 seropositive cohort members. A peripheral blood sample was provided by each donor, and peripheral blood mononuclear cells were used for TCR beta sequencing. Genomic DNA extraction from the blood cell samples was performed with the Qiagen DNeasy Blood Extraction Kit. In the case of this clone: Which antigen it targets is not known. No base quality values were provided; no much bigger clone lies one nucleotide off.

This TCR was sampled from a young woman in good health and CMV-seropositive. The sample comprised PBMCs.

The CDR3 region: CASSLLGTGTNEAFF. The DNA reads TGTGCCAGCAGTTTATTGGGGACAGGTACCAATGAAGCTTTCTTT. The V gene is TRBV27 and the J gene is TRBJ1-1; 8 bases in between match TRBD1. V has 1 base trimmed and J has 7 bases trimmed; junction bases matching no gene number 8. Spanning cysteine to phenylalanine, the CDR3 consists of 15 amino acids. Kept here is only the CDR3 DNA, which spans 45 bases and is read in frame from base 1. CDR1 and CDR2 (MNHEY, SMNVEV) derive from the germline V gene (reference sequence).